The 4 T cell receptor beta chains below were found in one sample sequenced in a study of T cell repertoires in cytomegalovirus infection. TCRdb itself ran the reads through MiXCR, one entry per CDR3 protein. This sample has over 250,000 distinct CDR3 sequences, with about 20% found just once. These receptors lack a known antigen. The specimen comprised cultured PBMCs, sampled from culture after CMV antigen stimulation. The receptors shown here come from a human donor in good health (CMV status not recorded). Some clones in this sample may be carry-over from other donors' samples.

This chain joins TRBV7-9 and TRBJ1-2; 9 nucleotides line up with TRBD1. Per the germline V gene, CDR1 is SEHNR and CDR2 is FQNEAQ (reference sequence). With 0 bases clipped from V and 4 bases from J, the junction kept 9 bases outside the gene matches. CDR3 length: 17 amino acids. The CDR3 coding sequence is TGTGCCAGCAGCTTAGCGGGACAGGGATTTCTCGCCTATGGCTACACCTTC. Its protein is CASSLAGQGFLAYGYTF.

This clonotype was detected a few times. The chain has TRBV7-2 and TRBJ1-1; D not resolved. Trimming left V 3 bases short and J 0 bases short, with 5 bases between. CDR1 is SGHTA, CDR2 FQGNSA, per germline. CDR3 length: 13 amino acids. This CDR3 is CASSFIMNTEAFF. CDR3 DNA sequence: TGTGCCAGCAGCTTTATTATGAACACTGAAGCTTTCTTT.

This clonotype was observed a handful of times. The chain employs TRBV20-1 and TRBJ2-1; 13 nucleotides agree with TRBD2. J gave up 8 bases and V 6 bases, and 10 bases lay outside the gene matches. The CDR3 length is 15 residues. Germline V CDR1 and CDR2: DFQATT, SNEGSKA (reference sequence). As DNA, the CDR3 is TGCAGTGCCCCAAGGACTAGCGGGAGATTCGATGAGCAGTTCTTC. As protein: CSAPRTSGRFDEQFF.

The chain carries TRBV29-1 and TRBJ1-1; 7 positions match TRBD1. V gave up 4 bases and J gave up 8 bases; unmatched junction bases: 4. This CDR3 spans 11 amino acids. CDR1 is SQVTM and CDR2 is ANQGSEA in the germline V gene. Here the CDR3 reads CSVVTTGEAFF. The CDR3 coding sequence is TGCAGCGTTGTTACGACAGGGGAAGCTTTCTTT.